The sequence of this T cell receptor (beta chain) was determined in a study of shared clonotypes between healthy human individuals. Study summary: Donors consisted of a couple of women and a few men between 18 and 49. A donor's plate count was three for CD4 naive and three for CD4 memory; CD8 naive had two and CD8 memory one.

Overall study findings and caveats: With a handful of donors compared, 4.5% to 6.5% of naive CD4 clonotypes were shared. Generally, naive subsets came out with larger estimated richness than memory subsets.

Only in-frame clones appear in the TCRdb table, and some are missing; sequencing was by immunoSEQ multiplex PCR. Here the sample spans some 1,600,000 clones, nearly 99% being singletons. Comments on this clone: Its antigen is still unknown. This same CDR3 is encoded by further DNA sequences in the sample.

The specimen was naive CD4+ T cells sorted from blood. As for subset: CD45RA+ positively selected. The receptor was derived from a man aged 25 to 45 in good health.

The CDR3 sequence: CASSLVGGRPYNEQFF. In DNA, the CDR3 is TGTGCCAGCAGCTTAGTGGGCGGGAGACCTTACAATGAGCAGTTCTTC. The chain joins TRBV7-2 to TRBJ2-1, with TRBD2 identical over 7 bases. Germline-derived CDR1 and CDR2 are SGHTA and FQGNSA. V lost 1 base to trimming and J lost 4 bases; unmatched junction nucleotides: 7. The CDR3 contains 16 residues.